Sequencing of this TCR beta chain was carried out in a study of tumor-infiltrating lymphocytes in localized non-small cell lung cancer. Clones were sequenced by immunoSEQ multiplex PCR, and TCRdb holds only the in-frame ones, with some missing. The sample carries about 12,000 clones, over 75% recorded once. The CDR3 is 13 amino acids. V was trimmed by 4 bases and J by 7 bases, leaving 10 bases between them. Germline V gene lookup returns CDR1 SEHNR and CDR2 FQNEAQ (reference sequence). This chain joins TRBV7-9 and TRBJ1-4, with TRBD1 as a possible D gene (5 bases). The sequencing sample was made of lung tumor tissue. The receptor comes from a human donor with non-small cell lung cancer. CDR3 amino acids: CASSSPRVEKLFF. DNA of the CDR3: TGTGCCAGCAGCTCACCCAGGGTTGAAAAACTGTTTTTT.